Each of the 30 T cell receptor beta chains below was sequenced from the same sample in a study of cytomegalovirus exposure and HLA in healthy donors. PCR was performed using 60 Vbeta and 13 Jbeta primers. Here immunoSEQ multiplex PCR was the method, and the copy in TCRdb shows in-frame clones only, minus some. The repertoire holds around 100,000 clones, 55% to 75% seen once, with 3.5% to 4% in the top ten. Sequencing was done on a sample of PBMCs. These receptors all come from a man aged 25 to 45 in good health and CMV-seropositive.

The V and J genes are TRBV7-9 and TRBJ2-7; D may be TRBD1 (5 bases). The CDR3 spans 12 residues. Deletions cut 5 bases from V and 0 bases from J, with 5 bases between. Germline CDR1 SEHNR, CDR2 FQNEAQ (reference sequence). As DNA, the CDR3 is TGTGCCAGCAGCGGGGCCTCCTACGAGCAGTACTTC. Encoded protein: CASSGASYEQYF.

The CDR3 sequence is CATRTGGALPETQYF. In DNA form, the CDR3 reads TGTGCCACCAGGACAGGAGGAGCCCTCCCAGAGACCCAGTACTTC. The chain has TRBV15 and TRBJ2-5, with D possibly TRBD1 on 6 matching bases. The germline CDR1 and CDR2 sequences are LNHNV and YYDKDF (reference sequence). The CDR3 extends over 15 amino acids. The V and J ends lost 6 bases and 4 bases respectively, with 18 bases between them.

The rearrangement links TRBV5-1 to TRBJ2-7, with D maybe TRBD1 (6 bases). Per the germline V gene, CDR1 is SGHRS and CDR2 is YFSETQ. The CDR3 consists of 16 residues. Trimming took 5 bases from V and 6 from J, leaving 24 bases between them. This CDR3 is CASRDSLKTLSVEQYF. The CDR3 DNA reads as TGCGCCAGCAGGGACAGCCTTAAAACTCTCTCTGTCGAGCAGTACTTC.

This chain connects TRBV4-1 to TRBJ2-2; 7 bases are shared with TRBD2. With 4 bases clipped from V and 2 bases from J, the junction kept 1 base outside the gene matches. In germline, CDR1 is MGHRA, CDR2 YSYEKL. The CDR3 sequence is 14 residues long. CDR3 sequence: CASSRGGNTGELFF. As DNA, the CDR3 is TGCGCCAGCAGCCGGGGGGGAAACACCGGGGAGCTGTTTTTT.

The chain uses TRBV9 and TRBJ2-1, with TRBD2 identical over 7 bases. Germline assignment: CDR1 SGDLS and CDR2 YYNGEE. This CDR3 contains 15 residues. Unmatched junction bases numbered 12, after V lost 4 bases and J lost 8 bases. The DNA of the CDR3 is TGTGCCAGCAGCCCACCCCCGGGTCGGGGGGATGAGCAGTTCTTC. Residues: CASSPPPGRGDEQFF.

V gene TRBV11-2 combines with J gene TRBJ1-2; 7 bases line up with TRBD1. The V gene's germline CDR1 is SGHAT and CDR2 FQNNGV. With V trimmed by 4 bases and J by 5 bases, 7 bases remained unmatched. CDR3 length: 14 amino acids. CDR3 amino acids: CASSSHRGGYGYTF. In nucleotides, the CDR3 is TGTGCCAGCAGCTCTCACAGGGGTGGATATGGCTACACCTTC.

The CDR3 coding sequence is TGTGCCAGCAGTCTGGGAGGGAGAAATGAAAAACTGTTTTTT. Translation gives CASSLGGRNEKLFF. This rearrangement joins TRBV9 to TRBJ1-4, with no clear D. CDR3 size: 14 residues. The germline gives CDR1 SGDLS, CDR2 YYNGEE. The V end was cut by 5 bases, the J end by 5 bases, with 13 bases between.

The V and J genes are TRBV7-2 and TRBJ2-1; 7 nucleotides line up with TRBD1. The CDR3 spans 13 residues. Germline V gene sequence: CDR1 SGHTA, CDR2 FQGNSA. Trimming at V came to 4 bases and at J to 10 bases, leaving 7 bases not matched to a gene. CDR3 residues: CASSSPGTVEQFF. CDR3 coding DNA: TGTGCCAGCAGCTCCCCAGGGACAGTCGAGCAGTTCTTC. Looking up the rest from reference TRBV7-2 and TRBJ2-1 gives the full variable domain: GAGVSQSPSNKVTEKGKDVELRCDPISGHTALYWYRQSLGQGLEFLIYFQGNSAPDKSGLPSDRFSAERTGGSVSTLTIQRTQQEDSAVYLCASSSPGTVEQFFGPGTRLTVL.

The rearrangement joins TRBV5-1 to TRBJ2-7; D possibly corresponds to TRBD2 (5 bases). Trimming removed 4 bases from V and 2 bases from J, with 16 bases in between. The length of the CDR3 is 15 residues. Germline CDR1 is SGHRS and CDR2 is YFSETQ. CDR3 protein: CASSAYGLIPYEQYF. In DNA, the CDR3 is TGCGCCAGCAGCGCCTACGGACTGATCCCCTACGAGCAGTACTTC. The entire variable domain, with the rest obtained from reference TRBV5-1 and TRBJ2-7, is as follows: KAGVTQTPRYLIKTRGQQVTLSCSPISGHRSVSWYQQTPGQGLQFLFEYFSETQRNKGNFPGRFSGRQFSNSRSEMNVSTLELGDSALYLCASSAYGLIPYEQYFGPGTRLTVT.

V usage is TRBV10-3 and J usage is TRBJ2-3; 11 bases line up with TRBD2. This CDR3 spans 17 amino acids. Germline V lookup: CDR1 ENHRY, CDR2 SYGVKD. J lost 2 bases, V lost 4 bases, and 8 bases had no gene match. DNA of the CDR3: TGTGCCATCAGTGCTAGCGGGGGGTCCGGGTTCACAGATACGCAGTATTTT. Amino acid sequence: CAISASGGSGFTDTQYF.

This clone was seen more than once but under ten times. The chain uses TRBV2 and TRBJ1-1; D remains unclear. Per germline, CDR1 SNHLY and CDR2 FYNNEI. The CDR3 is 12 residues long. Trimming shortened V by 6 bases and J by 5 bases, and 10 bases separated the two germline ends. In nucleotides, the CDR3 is TGTGCCAGCAGACCCGACGGGACTGAAGCTTTCTTT. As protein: CASRPDGTEAFF.

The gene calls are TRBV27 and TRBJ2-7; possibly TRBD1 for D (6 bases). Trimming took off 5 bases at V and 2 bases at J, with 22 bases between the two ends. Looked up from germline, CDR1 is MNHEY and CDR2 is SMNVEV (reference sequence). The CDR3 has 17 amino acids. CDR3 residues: CASSRHLRQGSPYEQYF. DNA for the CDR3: TGTGCCAGCAGTAGGCACTTAAGGCAGGGGTCCCCCTACGAGCAGTACTTC.

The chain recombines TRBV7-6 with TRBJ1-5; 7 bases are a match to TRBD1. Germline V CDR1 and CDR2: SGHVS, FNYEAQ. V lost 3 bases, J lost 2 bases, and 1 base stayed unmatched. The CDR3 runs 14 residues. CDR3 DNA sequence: TGTGCCAGCAGCTTTGGGACAGGCAATCAGCCCCAGCATTTT. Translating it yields CASSFGTGNQPQHF. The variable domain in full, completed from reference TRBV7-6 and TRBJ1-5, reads GAGVSQSPRYKVTKRGQDVALRCDPISGHVSLYWYRQALGQGPEFLTYFNYEAQQDKSGLPNDRFSAERPEGSISTLTIQRTEQRDSAMYRCASSFGTGNQPQHFGDGTRLSIL.

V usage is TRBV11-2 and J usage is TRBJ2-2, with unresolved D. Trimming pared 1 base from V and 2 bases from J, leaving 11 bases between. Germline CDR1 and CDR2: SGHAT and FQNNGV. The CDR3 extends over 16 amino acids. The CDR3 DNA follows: TGTGCCAGCAGCTTAGTCGAAGCTTATAACACCGGGGAGCTGTTTTTT. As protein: CASSLVEAYNTGELFF.

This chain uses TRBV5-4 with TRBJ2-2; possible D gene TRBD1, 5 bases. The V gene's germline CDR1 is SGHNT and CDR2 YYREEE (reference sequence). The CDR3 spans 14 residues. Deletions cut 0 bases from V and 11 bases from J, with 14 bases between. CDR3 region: CASSLGGRSGELFF. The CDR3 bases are TGTGCCAGCAGCTTGGGGGGCAGGTCAGGAGAGCTGTTTTTT.

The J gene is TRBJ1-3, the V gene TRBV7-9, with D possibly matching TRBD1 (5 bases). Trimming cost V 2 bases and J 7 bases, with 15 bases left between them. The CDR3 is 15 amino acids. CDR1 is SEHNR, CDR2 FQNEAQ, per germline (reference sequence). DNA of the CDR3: TGTGCCAGCAGCTTACTCAGGGCAGGGAGGAACACCATATATTTT. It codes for CASSLLRAGRNTIYF.

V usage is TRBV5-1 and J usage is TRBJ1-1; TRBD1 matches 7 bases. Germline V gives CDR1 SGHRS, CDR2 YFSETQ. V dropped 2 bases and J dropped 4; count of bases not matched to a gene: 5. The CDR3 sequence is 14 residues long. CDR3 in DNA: TGCGCCAGCAGCTTAGGGGGCGGAGGCACTGAAGCTTTCTTT. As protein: CASSLGGGGTEAFF. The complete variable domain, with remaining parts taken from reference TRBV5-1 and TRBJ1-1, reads KAGVTQTPRYLIKTRGQQVTLSCSPISGHRSVSWYQQTPGQGLQFLFEYFSETQRNKGNFPGRFSGRQFSNSRSEMNVSTLELGDSALYLCASSLGGGGTEAFFGQGTRLTVV.

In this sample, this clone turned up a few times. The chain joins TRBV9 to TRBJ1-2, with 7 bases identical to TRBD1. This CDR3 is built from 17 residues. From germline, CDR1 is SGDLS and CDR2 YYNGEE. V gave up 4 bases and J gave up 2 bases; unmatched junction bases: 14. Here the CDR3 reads CASSPSDRTPLNYGYTF. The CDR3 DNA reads TGTGCCAGCAGCCCATCGGACAGGACCCCTCTAAACTATGGCTACACCTTC.

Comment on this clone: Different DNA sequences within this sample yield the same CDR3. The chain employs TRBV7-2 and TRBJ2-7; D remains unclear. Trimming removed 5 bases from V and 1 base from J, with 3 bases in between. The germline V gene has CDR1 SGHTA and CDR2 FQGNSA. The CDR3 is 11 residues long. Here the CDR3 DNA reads TGTGCCAGCAGCCCATCCTACGAGCAGTACTTC. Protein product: CASSPSYEQYF. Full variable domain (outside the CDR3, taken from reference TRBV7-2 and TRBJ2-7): GAGVSQSPSNKVTEKGKDVELRCDPISGHTALYWYRQSLGQGLEFLIYFQGNSAPDKSGLPSDRFSAERTGGSVSTLTIQRTQQEDSAVYLCASSPSYEQYFGPGTRLTVT.

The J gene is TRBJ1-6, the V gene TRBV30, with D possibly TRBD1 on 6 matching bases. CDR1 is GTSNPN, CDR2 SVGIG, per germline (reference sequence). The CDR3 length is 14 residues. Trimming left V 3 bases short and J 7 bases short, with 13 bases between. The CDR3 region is CAWRGAGVNSPLHF. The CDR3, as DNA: TGTGCCTGGAGAGGGGCAGGGGTGAATTCACCCCTCCACTTT.

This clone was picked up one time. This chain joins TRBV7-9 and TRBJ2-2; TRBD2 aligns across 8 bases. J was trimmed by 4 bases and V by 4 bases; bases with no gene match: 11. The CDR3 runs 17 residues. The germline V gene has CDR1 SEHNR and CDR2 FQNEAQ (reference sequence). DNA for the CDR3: TGTGCCAGCAGCTGGAGTACCGGGACTAGAGGCACCGGGGAGCTGTTTTTT. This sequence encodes CASSWSTGTRGTGELFF.

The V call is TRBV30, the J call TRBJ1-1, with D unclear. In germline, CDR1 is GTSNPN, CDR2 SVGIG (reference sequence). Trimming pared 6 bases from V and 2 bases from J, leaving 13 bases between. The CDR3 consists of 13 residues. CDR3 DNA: TGTGCCTGCCAGCGCCAGACTAACACTGAAGCTTTCTTT. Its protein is CACQRQTNTEAFF.

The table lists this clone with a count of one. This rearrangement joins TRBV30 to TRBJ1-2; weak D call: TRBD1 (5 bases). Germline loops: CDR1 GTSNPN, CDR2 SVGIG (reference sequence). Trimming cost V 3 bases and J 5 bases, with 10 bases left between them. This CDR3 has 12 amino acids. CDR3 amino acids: CAWRWGEYGYTF. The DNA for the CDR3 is TGTGCCTGGAGATGGGGGGAGTATGGCTACACCTTC.

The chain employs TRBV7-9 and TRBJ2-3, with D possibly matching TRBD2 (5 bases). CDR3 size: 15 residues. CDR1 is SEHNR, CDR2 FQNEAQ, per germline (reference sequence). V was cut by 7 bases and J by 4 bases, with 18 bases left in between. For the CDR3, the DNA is TGTGCCAGCACCCACCTCCTGGGAGCCCCAGATACGCAGTATTTT. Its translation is CASTHLLGAPDTQYF.

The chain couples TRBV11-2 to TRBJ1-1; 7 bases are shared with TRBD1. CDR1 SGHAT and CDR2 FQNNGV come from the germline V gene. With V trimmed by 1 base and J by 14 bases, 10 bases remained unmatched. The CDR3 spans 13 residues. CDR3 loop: CASSLGMNRGPFF. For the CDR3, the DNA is TGTGCCAGCAGCTTAGGGATGAACAGGGGTCCCTTCTTT.

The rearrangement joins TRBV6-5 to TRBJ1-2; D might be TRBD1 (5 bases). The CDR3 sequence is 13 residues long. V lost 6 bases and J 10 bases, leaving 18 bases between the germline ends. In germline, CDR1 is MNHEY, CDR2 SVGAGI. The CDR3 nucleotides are TGTGCCAGCAGGGCGACAGACCCTCTTCTCTACACCTTC. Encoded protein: CASRATDPLLYTF.

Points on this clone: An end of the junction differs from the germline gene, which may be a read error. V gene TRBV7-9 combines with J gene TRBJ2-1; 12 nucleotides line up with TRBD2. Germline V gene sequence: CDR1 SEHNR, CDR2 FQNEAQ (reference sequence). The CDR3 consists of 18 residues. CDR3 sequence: CSSSLTSGGYITYNEQFF. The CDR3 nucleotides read TGTTCCAGCAGCTTAACTAGCGGGGGGTACATTACCTACAATGAGCAGTTCTTC.

CDR3 in amino acids: CAISESRANPNTGELFF. The CDR3 bases are TGTGCCATCAGTGAGTCGCGGGCGAACCCCAACACCGGGGAGCTGTTTTTT. The chain uses TRBV10-3 and TRBJ2-2; possibly TRBD2 for D (5 bases). Trimming took 0 bases from V and 2 from J, leaving 13 bases between them. Germline CDR1 and CDR2: ENHRY and SYGVKD. There are 17 residues in the CDR3.

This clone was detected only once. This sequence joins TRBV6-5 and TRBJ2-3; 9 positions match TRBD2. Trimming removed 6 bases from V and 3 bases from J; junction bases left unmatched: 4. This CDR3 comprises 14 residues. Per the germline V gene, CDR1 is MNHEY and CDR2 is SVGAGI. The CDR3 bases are TGTGCCAGCAGAGGCGGGGGGGGGACAGATACGCAGTATTTT. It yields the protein CASRGGGGTDTQYF.

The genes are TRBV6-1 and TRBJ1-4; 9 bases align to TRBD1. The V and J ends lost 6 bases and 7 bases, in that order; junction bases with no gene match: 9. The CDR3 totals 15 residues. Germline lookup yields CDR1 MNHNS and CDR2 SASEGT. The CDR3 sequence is CASRQTGGGFEKLFF. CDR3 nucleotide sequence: TGTGCCAGCAGGCAGACAGGGGGAGGCTTTGAAAAACTGTTTTTT.